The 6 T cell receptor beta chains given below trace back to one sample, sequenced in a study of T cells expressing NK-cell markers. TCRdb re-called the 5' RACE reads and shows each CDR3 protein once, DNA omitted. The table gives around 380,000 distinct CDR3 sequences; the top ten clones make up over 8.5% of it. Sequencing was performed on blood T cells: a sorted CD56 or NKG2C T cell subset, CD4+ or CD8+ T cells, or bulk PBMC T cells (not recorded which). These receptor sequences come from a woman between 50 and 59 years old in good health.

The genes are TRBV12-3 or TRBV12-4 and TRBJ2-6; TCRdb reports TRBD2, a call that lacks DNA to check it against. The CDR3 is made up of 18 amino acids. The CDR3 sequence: CASSELAGGLSGANVLTF.

The CDR3 loop is CASSRVLAGLQETQYF. J is TRBJ2-5 and V is TRBV3-1; lacking DNA, the TRBD2 call made by TCRdb goes unchecked. Per germline, CDR1 LGHDT and CDR2 YNNKEL (reference sequence). The CDR3 spans 16 residues.

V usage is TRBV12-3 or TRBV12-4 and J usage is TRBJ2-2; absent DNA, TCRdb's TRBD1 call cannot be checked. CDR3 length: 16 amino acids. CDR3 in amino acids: CASSPTGRRDTGELFF.

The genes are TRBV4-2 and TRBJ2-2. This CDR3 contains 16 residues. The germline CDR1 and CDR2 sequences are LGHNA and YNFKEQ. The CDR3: CASSQRSVGDTGELFF.

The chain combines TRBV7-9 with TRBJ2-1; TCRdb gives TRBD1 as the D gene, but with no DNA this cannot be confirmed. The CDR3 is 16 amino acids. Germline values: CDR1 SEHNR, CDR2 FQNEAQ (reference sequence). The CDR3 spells CASSPARGPDYNEQFF.

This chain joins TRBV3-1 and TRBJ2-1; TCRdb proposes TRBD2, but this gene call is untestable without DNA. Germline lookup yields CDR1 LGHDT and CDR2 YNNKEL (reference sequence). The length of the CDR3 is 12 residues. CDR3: CASSPLSGEQFF.